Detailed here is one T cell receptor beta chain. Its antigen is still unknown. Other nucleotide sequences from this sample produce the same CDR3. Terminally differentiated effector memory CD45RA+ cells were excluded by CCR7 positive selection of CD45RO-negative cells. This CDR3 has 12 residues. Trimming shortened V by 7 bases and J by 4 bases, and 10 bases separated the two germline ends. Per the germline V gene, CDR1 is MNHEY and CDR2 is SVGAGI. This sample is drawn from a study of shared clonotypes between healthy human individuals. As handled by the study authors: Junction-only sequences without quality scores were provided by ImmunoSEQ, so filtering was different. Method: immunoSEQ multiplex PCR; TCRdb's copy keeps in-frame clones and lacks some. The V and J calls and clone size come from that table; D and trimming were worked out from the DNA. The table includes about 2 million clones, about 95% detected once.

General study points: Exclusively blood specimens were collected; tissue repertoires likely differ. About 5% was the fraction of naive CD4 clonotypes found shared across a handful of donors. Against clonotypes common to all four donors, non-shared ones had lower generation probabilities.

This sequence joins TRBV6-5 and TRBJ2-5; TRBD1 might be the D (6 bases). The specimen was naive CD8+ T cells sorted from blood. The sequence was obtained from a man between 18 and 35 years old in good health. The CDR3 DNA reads TGTGCCAGCACCGAAGGGGGAGAGACCCAGTACTTC. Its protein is CASTEGGETQYF.